A single sample gave rise to the 32 T cell receptor beta chains below, sequenced in a study of tumor-infiltrating lymphocytes in primary liver carcinoma. Co-extracted RNA and DNA came from roughly 20-30 mg of unsorted bulk tissue. The investigators made TCR beta cDNA from 400 to 500 ng total RNA, using a constant-region primer. Generation of the TCR beta libraries relied on three nested multiplex PCR rounds using slightly modified ARM-PCR. In the first two PCR rounds, TRBV1-TRBV30 forward primers were paired with a C-beta reverse primer, and each round lasted approximately 10 cycles. MiXCR was run by TCRdb on the multiplex PCR reads, yielding one entry per CDR3 protein. The sample has approximately 46,000 distinct CDR3 sequences, 75% seen once. Sequenced: tumor-adjacent normal liver tissue. These receptors were collected from a woman aged 25 to 39 with primary liver carcinoma and hepatitis B virus infection.

With regard to this clonotype: One end of the junction does not line up with germline, which may come from a read error. This rearrangement joins TRBV11-2 to TRBJ2-7, with D possibly matching TRBD1 (5 bases). The CDR3 contains 15 residues. Germline loops: CDR1 SGHAT, CDR2 FQNNGV. In DNA form, the CDR3 reads TGTGCCAGCAGCTTAGACCGCGCCAGGACATACGGGCAGTACTTC. Its translation is CASSLDRARTYGQYF.

As for this clonotype: This may arise from a read error, as a much more abundant clone is one base away. The rearrangement uses TRBV28 and TRBJ2-3, with D uncertain. Germline-derived CDR1 and CDR2 are MDHEN and SYDVKM. V was trimmed by 1 base and J by 1 base, leaving 12 bases between them. CDR3 length: 16 residues. The chain's CDR3 is CASSLLGSGRTDTQYF. CDR3 bases: TGTGCCAGCAGTTTATTGGGCTCTGGCCGCACAGATACGCAGTATTTT.

As to this clonotype: At one of its ends the junction is not consistent with the germline gene, which may arise from a read error. This chain uses TRBV28 with TRBJ1-2, with D tentatively TRBD1 (5 bases). Germline CDR1 is MDHEN and CDR2 is SYDVKM. CDR3 length: 14 amino acids. The CDR3 DNA reads TGTGCCAGCCGGTCTGGACAATCTAACTATGGCTGCACCTTC. Its protein is CASRSGQSNYGCTF.

A few counts support this clonotype. Without the conserved terminal phenylalanine or tryptophan, this CDR3 likely stems from a read error. The genes are TRBV6-5 and TRBJ2-7, with 10 bases aligning to TRBD1. V trimming: 4 bases; J trimming: 2 bases; junction bases outside the gene matches: 5. Germline lookup yields CDR1 MNHEY and CDR2 SVGAGI. The CDR3 spans 15 residues. CDR3 bases: TGTGCCAGCAGTTTGGGGACAGGGGACGCCTACGAGCAGTACCTC. Its translation is CASSLGTGDAYEQYL.

Details on this clonotype: The junction differs from germline at one of its ends, possibly a read error. The chain joins TRBV11-2 to TRBJ1-4; D ambiguous. The CDR3 loop spans 15 amino acids. In germline, CDR1 is SGHAT, CDR2 FQNNGV. In nucleotides, the CDR3 is TGCGCCAGCAGCTTAGGGCGCAGGTTACATGAAAAACTGTTTTTT. This gives the protein CASSLGRRLHEKLFF.

For this clonotype: A read error may produce the germline difference seen at one junction end. This rearrangement joins TRBV5-1 to TRBJ2-7; 8 positions match TRBD2. The CDR3 loop spans 14 amino acids. Germline-derived CDR1 and CDR2 are SGHRS and YFSETQ. The DNA of the CDR3 is TGCGCCAGCAGGTTAGCGGGGAACCTCTACGTGCAGTACTTC. Translating gives CASRLAGNLYVQYF.

As regards this clonotype: Since no conserved phenylalanine or tryptophan closes the CDR3, a read error is the likely cause. The V and J genes are TRBV4-3 and TRBJ2-3; 7 bases align to TRBD2. The CDR3 runs to 16 residues. Germline V gene lookup returns CDR1 LGHNA and CDR2 YSLEER. CDR3 loop: CASSQGFAGARHTQYV. The CDR3 DNA follows: TGCGCCAGTAGCCAAGGTTTTGCGGGAGCCAGGCATACGCAGTATGTT.

This clonotype occurred many times. The chain has TRBV2 and TRBJ1-5; TRBD1 aligns across 7 bases. The V gene's germline CDR1 is SNHLY and CDR2 FYNNEI. The length of the CDR3 is 15 residues. With V trimmed by 6 bases and J by 4 bases, 9 bases remained unmatched. The CDR3 region has the DNA TGTGCCAGCAGCGGAGGACAGGCGCTTAATCAGCCCCAGCATTTT. Protein: CASSGGQALNQPQHF.

With regard to this clonotype: A single base separates this from a much larger clone, so it may be a read error. The rearrangement joins TRBV5-1 to TRBJ2-5; D is undetermined. CDR1 is SGHRS, CDR2 YFSETQ, per germline. The CDR3 totals 15 residues. The CDR3 DNA reads as TGCGCCAGCAGCTTGGCCGGCAGTAATCAAGAGACCCAGTGCTTC. As protein: CASSLAGSNQETQCF.

Comments on this clonotype: Mismatch with germline at one junction end may stem from a read error. The chain employs TRBV5-6 and TRBJ2-6; maybe TRBD1 (6 bases). The CDR3 runs 17 residues. Germline lookup yields CDR1 SGHDT and CDR2 YYEEEE. As DNA, the CDR3 is TGTGTCAGCAGCCAGGACAGCAGCTTCTCTGGAGCCGACGTCCTGACTTTC. Residues: CVSSQDSSFSGADVLTF.

About this clonotype itself: Germline and junction disagree at one end, which may indicate a read error. The V and J genes are TRBV12-3 or TRBV12-4 and TRBJ2-2, with a tentative D call TRBD2 (6 bases). This CDR3 has 14 amino acids. In nucleotides, the CDR3 is TGTGCCACCGGGAGCGGTTCAAACACCGTGGAGCTGTTTTTT. As protein: CATGSGSNTVELFF.

As for this clonotype: The conserved final phenylalanine or tryptophan is absent from the CDR3, which likely points to a read error. Because the CDR3's place on the DNA is in doubt, the DNA is left out and the CDR3 is given as listed by TCRdb. The V gene is TRBV29-1, the J gene TRBJ2-1; the DNA was not compared with TRBD1, the D call given in the table. The CDR3 spans 13 amino acids, including both terminal residues. Looked up from germline, CDR1 is SQVTM and CDR2 is ANQGSEA. CDR3 sequence: CSAAPTVVNKQFS.

In its sample, this clonotype ranks as medium-sized (0.01 to 0.1%). CDR3 loop: CASSPKQGAGQNEQYF. DNA for the CDR3: TGTGCCAGCAGCCCCAAACAGGGGGCCGGTCAGAACGAGCAGTACTTC. The chain links TRBV7-9 to TRBJ2-7; 9 nucleotides align to TRBD1. Looked up from germline, CDR1 is SEHNR and CDR2 is FQNEAQ (reference sequence). This CDR3 is 16 amino acids long. V trimming: 5 bases; J trimming: 5 bases; junction bases outside the gene matches: 13.

Concerning this clonotype: One junction end disagrees with the germline gene, perhaps due to a read error. The chain has TRBV10-2 and TRBJ2-7; 10 nucleotides line up with TRBD1. This CDR3 has 17 residues. Germline assignment: CDR1 WSHSY and CDR2 SAAADI. CDR3 residues: CASSEFLLGQGDHGQYF. The CDR3 coding sequence is TGCGCCAGCAGTGAGTTTCTCCTAGGACAGGGGGACCACGGGCAGTATTTC.

This clonotype was recorded many times. The chain joins TRBV28 to TRBJ1-1; D not certain. This CDR3 is 12 amino acids long. Germline CDR1 and CDR2: MDHEN and SYDVKM. V lost 6 bases and J 1 base, leaving 6 bases between the germline ends. The CDR3 protein is CASRPENTEAFF. DNA for the CDR3: TGTGCCAGCAGACCAGAGAACACTGAAGCTTTCTTT.

This clonotype is labeled medium-sized. The chain uses TRBV29-1 and TRBJ2-6; maybe TRBD1 (5 bases). In germline, CDR1 is SQVTM, CDR2 ANQGSEA. The CDR3 consists of 15 residues. The V end was cut by 2 bases, the J end by 0 bases, with 8 bases between. CDR3 protein: CSVEQGTSGANVLTF. The CDR3 DNA reads TGCAGCGTTGAACAGGGAACCTCTGGGGCCAACGTCCTGACTTTC.

Comment on this clonotype: A much larger clone lies a single base off, so this may be a read error. The genes are TRBV7-9 and TRBJ2-1; TRBD2 might be the D (5 bases). Germline-derived CDR1 and CDR2 are SEHNR and FQNEAQ (reference sequence). The germline V and J ends were trimmed by 5 bases and 12 bases, with 26 bases remaining between them. The CDR3 runs 16 residues. Here the CDR3 DNA reads TGTGCCAGCAGCCTTAGAGACTCGCCCGCCGGGGATGTGCAGTTCTTC. Translating it yields CASSLRDSPAGDVQFF.

Notes on this clonotype: An end of the junction differs from the germline gene, which may be a read error. The CDR3 DNA reads TGTGTCAGCAGTGAATTTAGGTTTTGCGGTTCTGAAGCTTTCTTT. This sequence encodes CVSSEFRFCGSEAFF. This chain connects TRBV6-1 to TRBJ1-1, with D unclear. The CDR3 spans 15 residues. CDR1 is MNHNS and CDR2 is SASEGT in the germline V gene.

With respect to this clonotype: Just one base apart from a much larger clone, this may be a read error. V gene TRBV6-4 combines with J gene TRBJ2-1; D gene uncertain. V dropped 4 bases and J dropped 6 bases, with 10 bases sitting between them. Germline CDR1 and CDR2: MRHNA and SNTAGT. This CDR3 has 13 amino acids. CDR3 bases: TGTGCCAGCAGTGTCGGGCCCATCAATGAGCAGTTCTTC. This encodes CASSVGPINEQFF.

This clonotype has a handful of counts. This rearrangement joins TRBV9 to TRBJ2-1; D gene uncertain. Per the germline V gene, CDR1 is SGDLS and CDR2 is YYNGEE. The CDR3 covers 13 residues. Trimming took 0 bases from V and 7 from J, leaving 8 bases between them. The CDR3 protein is CASSVDLFNEQFF. CDR3 bases: TGTGCCAGCAGCGTAGATCTCTTTAATGAGCAGTTCTTC.

Regarding this clonotype: At one end the junction does not follow the germline gene, possibly because of a read error. This rearrangement joins TRBV5-1 to TRBJ2-7; TRBD1 agrees at 7 bases. Germline-derived CDR1 and CDR2 are SGHRS and YFSETQ. CDR3 length: 13 residues. The CDR3: CASSWDSGYEQYF. The CDR3 DNA reads as TGCGCCAGCAGCTGGGACAGTGGGTACGAACAGTACTTC.

The chain combines TRBV11-2 with TRBJ2-7, with D possibly TRBD2 on 6 matching bases. The CDR3 spans 13 residues. Germline CDR1 and CDR2: SGHAT and FQNNGV. The V end was cut by 2 bases, the J end by 11 bases, with 16 bases between. Written as DNA, the CDR3 is TGTGCCAGCAGCTTAAGTGAGCTAGCGTCGAAGTACTTC. This encodes CASSLSELASKYF.

The sample holds many counts of this clonotype. V and J are TRBV28 and TRBJ2-2; D might be TRBD1 (5 bases). V was clipped by 10 bases and J by 5 bases, with 17 bases between them. The CDR3 has 14 amino acids. Germline CDR1 MDHEN, CDR2 SYDVKM. CDR3 DNA: TGTGCCACCGCAAGGGGCGAAGAAACCGGGGAGCTGTTTTTT. It specifies CATARGEETGELFF.

A remark on this clonotype: This CDR3 fails to terminate in the conserved phenylalanine or tryptophan, so it likely reflects a read error. The chain uses TRBV28 and TRBJ2-7, with D perhaps TRBD1 (6 bases). The CDR3 spans 13 residues. Germline CDR1 and CDR2: MDHEN and SYDVKM. This CDR3 reads CISSLGGYYEQYL. CDR3 DNA: TGTATCAGCAGTTTAGGGGGATACTACGAGCAGTACCTC.

Details on this clonotype: At one end, the junction sequence differs from germline, possibly due to a read error. The chain combines TRBV5-4 with TRBJ2-1, with TRBD2 as a possible D gene (5 bases). The CDR3 is 15 residues long. Germline V gene data show CDR1 as SGHNT and CDR2 as YYREEE (reference sequence). CDR3 coding DNA: TGTGCCAGCCGCTTGGTCGGCACTAGAGACAATGAGCAGTTCTTC. It codes for CASRLVGTRDNEQFF.

Details on this clonotype: The junction does not match germline at one end; this may be a read error. V usage is TRBV6-5 and J usage is TRBJ1-4; tentative D call: TRBD1 (5 bases). The germline CDR1 and CDR2 sequences are MNHEY and SVGAGI. This CDR3 has 14 amino acids. CDR3 loop: CVSRDLASNEKLFF. CDR3 sequence (DNA): TGTGTCAGCAGGGACCTTGCAAGTAATGAAAAACTGTTTTTT.

With regard to this clonotype: At one boundary the junction diverges from the germline segment, which might be a read error. V is TRBV13 and J is TRBJ2-1, with a possible D match to TRBD2 (6 bases). Germline CDR1 is PRHDT and CDR2 is FYEKMQ (reference sequence). The CDR3 is 15 amino acids. CDR3 coding DNA: TGTGCCAGCAGCTCGGGGGTGTGGGGATACAACGAGCAGTTCTTC. Translating it yields CASSSGVWGYNEQFF.

The sample holds many counts of this clonotype. V usage is TRBV29-1 and J usage is TRBJ1-6, with a tentative D call TRBD1 (5 bases). Trimming took 4 bases from V and 2 from J, leaving 9 bases between them. The CDR3 is 14 amino acids. Germline CDR1 SQVTM, CDR2 ANQGSEA. The CDR3 DNA sequence: TGCAGCGTTGCCTTGGGGCCCTATAATTCACCCCTCCACTTT. Protein product: CSVALGPYNSPLHF.

The V call is TRBV11-2, the J call TRBJ2-7, with D possibly matching TRBD1 (6 bases). Trimming cost V 7 bases and J 3 bases, with 13 bases left between them. Looked up from germline, CDR1 is SGHAT and CDR2 is FQNNGV. The CDR3 is 13 residues long. The DNA of the CDR3 is TGTGCCAGCATAGTGGACAGAATCTACGAGCAGTACTTC. Its protein is CASIVDRIYEQYF.

As to this clonotype: A much larger clone lies a single base off, so this may be a read error. This chain links TRBV11-3 with TRBJ2-7, with no clear D. The ends were cut back, 6 bases at V and 1 base at J, with 4 bases in the middle. The CDR3 sequence is 11 residues long. Germline CDR1 reads SGHNT; CDR2 reads YENEEA. CDR3 in amino acids: CASRRSYEQYF. CDR3 in DNA: TGTGCCAGCAGGCGGTCCTACGAGCAGTACTTC.

About this clonotype itself: The junction and the germline gene differ at one end; a read error may be behind it. V usage is TRBV12-3 or TRBV12-4 and J usage is TRBJ1-5, with no clear D. CDR3 length equals 15 residues. Here the CDR3 DNA reads TGTGCCAACAGTGCCCGTAAGGGTGGAGGCCAGCCCCAGCATTTC. Protein sequence: CANSARKGGGQPQHF.

In the case of this clonotype: It may be a read error: a sequence one base away is much more abundant. CDR3 residues: CAGSLGGHSPLHF. CDR3 sequence (DNA): TGTGCCGGCAGCTTGGGCGGGCATTCACCCCTCCACTTT. The rearrangement joins TRBV7-3 to TRBJ1-6; no clear D. CDR1 SGHTA and CDR2 FQGTGA come from the germline V gene. The CDR3 is made up of 13 amino acids.